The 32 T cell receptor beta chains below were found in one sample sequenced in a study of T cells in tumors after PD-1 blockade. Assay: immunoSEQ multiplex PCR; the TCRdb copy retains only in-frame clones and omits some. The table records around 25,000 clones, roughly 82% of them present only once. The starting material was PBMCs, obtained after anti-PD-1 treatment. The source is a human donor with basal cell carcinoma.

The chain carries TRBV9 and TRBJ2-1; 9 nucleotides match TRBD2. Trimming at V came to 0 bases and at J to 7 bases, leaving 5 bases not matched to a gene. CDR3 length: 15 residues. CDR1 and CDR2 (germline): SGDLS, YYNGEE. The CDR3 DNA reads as TGTGCCAGCAGCGTAGTTGCGGGGGGGCCTAATGAGCAGTTCTTC. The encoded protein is CASSVVAGGPNEQFF.

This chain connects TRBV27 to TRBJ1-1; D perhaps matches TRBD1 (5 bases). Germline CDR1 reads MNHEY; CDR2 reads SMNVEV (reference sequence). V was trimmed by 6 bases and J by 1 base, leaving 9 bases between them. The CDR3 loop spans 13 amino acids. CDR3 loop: CASSLRENTEAFF. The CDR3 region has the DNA TGTGCCAGCAGCCTCAGGGAGAACACTGAAGCTTTCTTT.

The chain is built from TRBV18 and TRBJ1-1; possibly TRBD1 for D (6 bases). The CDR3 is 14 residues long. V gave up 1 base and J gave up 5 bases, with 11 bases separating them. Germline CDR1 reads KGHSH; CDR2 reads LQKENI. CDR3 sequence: CASSPLQGGTEAFF. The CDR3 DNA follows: TGTGCCAGCTCACCACTACAGGGCGGGACTGAAGCTTTCTTT.

The CDR3 DNA follows: TGCGCCAGCAGTGATTCGAGGGCAAACACCGGGGAGCTGTTTTTT. Translating gives CASSDSRANTGELFF. This chain uses TRBV10-1 with TRBJ2-2; the D gene is possibly TRBD2 (5 bases). V dropped 3 bases and J dropped 2 bases, with 10 bases sitting between them. The germline V gene encodes CDR1 WNHNN and CDR2 SYGVQD (reference sequence). The length of the CDR3 is 15 residues.

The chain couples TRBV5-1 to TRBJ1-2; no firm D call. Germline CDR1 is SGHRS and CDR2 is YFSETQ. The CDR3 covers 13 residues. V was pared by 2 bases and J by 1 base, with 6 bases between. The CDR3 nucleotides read TGCGCCAGCAGCTTAGCAGATAACTATGGCTACACCTTC. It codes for CASSLADNYGYTF.

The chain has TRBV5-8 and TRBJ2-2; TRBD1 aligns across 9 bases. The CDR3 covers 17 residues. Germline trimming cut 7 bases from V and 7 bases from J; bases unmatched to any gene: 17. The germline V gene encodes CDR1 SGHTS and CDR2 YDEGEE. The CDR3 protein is CASYFLWTGETDGELFF. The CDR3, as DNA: TGTGCCAGCTACTTCTTATGGACAGGGGAAACCGACGGGGAGCTGTTTTTT.

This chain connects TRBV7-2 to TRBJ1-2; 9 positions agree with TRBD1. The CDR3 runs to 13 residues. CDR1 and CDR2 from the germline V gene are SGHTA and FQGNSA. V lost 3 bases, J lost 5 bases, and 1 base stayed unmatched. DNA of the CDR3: TGTGCCAGCAGCTTGGGACAGGGATATGGCTACACCTTC. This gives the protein CASSLGQGYGYTF. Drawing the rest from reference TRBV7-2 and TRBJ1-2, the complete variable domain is GAGVSQSPSNKVTEKGKDVELRCDPISGHTALYWYRQSLGQGLEFLIYFQGNSAPDKSGLPSDRFSAERTGGSVSTLTIQRTQQEDSAVYLCASSLGQGYGYTFGSGTRLTVV.

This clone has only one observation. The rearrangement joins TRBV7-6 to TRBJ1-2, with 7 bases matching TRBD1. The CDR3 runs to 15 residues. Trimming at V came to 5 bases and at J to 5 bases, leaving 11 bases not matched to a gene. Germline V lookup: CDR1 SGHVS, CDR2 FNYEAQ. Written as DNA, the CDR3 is TGTGCCAGCAGCGAGGGGGTGGGACAGCCTTATGGCTACACCTTC. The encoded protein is CASSEGVGQPYGYTF.

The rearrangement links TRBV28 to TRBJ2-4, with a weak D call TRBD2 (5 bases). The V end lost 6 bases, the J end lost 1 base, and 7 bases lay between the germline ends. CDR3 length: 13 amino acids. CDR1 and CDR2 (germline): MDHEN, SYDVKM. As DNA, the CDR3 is TGTGCCAGCAGGCCGGGGGCCAAAAACATTCAGTACTTC. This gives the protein CASRPGAKNIQYF.

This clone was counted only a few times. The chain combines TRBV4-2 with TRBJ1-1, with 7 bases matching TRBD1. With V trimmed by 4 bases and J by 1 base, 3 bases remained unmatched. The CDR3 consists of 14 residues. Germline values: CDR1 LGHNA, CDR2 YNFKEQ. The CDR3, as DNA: TGTGCCAGCAGCCTGAGGACAGGGAACACTGAAGCTTTCTTT. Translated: CASSLRTGNTEAFF.

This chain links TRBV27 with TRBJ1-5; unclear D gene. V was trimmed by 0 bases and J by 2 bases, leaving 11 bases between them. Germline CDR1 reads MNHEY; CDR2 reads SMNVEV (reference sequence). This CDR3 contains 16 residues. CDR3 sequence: CASSLSPLIGNQPQHF. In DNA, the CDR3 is TGTGCCAGCAGTTTATCACCTTTGATTGGCAATCAGCCCCAGCATTTT.

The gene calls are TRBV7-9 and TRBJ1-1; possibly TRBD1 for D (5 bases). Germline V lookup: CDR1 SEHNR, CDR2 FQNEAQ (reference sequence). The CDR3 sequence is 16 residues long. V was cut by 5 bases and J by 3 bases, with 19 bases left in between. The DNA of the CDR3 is TGTGCCAGCAGCCCCATGCTAAGGGACGGCGACACTGAAGCTTTCTTT. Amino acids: CASSPMLRDGDTEAFF. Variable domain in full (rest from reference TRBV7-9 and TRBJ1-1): DTGVSQNPRHKITKRGQNVTFRCDPISEHNRLYWYRQTLGQGPEFLTYFQNEAQLEKSRLLSDRFSAERPKGSFSTLEIQRTEQGDSAMYLCASSPMLRDGDTEAFFGQGTRLTVV.

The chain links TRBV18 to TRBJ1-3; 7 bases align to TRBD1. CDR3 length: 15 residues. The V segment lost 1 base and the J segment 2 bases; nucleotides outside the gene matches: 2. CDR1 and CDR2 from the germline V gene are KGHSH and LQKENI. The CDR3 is CASSPQTGTGNTIYF. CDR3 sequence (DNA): TGTGCCAGCTCACCACAGACAGGGACTGGAAACACCATATATTTT.

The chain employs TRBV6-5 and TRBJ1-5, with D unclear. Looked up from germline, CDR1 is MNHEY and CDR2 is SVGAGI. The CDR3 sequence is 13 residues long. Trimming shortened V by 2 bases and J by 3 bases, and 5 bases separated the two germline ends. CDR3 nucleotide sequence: TGTGCCAGCAGTTACGGCATCAATCAGCCCCAGCATTTT. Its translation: CASSYGINQPQHF.

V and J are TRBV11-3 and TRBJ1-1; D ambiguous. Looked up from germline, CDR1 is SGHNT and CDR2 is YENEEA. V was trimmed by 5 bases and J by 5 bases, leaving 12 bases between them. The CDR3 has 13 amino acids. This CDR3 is CASSRYPGTEAFF. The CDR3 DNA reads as TGTGCCAGCAGCCGTTACCCAGGAACTGAAGCTTTCTTT.

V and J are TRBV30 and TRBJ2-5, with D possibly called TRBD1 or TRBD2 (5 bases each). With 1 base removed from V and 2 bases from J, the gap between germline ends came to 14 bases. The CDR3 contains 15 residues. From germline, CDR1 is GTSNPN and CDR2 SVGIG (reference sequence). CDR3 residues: CAWSALWGSQETQYF. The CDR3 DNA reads TGTGCCTGGAGTGCCCTCTGGGGGAGTCAAGAGACCCAGTACTTC.

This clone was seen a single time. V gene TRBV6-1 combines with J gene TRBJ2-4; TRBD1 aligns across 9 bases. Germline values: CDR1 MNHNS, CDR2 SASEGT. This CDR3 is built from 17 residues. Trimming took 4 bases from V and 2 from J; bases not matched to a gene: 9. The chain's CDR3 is CASSVPGQGGSKNIQYF. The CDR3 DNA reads TGTGCCAGCAGTGTTCCGGGACAGGGAGGATCCAAAAACATTCAGTACTTC.

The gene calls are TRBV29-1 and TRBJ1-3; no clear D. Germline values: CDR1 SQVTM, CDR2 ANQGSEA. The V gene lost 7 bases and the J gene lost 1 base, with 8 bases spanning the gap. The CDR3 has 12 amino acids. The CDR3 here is CSAPDSGNTIYF. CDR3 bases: TGCAGCGCCCCCGATTCTGGAAACACCATATATTTT.

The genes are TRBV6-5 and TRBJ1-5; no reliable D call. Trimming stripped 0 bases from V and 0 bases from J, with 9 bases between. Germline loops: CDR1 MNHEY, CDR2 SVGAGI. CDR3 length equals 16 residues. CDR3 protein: CASSYSHGDSNQPQHF. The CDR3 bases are TGTGCCAGCAGTTACTCTCACGGGGATAGCAATCAGCCCCAGCATTTT.

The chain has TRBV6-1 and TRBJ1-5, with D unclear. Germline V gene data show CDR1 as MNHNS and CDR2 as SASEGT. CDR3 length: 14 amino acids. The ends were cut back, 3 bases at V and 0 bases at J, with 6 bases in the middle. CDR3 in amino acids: CASSEHISNQPQHF. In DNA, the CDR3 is TGTGCCAGCAGTGAGCACATTAGCAATCAGCCCCAGCATTTT.

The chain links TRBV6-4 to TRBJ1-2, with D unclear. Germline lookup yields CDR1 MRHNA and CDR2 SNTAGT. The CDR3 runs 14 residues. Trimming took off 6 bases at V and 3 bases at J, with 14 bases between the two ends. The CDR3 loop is CASSPEAFDYGYTF. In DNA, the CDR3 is TGTGCCAGCAGCCCTGAGGCGTTTGACTATGGCTACACCTTC.

CDR3 in DNA: TGTGCCAGCAGTCATACAGGGAATCAGCCCCAGCATTTT. It codes for CASSHTGNQPQHF. The V gene is TRBV6-6, the J gene TRBJ1-5; TRBD1 is a possible D gene (6 bases). The CDR3 length is 13 residues. Deletions cut 5 bases from V and 4 bases from J, with 9 bases between. The germline CDR1 and CDR2 sequences are MNHNY and SVGAGI (reference sequence).

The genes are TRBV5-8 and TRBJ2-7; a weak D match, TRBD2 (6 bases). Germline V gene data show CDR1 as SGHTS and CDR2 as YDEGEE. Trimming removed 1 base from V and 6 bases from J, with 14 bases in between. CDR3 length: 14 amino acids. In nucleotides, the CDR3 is TGTGCCAGCAGCTTGAGGGACTCTCGGGGCGAGCAGTACTTC. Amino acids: CASSLRDSRGEQYF.

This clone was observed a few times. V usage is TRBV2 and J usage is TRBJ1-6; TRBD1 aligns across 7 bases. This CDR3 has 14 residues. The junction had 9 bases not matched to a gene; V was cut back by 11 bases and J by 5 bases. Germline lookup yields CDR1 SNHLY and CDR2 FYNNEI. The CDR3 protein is CAGRGDSDNSPLHF. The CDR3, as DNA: TGTGCCGGTCGGGGGGACAGCGATAATTCACCCCTCCACTTT.

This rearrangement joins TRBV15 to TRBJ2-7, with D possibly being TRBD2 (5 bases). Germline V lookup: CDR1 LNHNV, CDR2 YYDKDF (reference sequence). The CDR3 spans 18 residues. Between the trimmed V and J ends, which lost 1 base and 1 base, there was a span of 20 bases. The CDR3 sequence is CATSRVRVLQEGSYEQYF. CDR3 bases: TGTGCCACCAGCAGAGTTCGTGTCCTTCAAGAGGGTTCCTACGAGCAGTACTTC.

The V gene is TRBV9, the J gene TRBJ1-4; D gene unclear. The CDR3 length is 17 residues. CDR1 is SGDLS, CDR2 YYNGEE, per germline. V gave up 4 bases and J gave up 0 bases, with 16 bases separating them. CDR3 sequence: CASSPNLRRTTNEKLFF. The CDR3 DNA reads TGTGCCAGCAGCCCGAACCTTCGTAGAACAACTAATGAAAAACTGTTTTTT.

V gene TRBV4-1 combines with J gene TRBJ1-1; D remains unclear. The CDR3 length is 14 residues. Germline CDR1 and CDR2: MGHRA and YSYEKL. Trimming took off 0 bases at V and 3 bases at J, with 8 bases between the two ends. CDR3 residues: CASSQDRRYTEAFF. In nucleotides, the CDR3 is TGCGCCAGCAGCCAAGATAGACGGTACACTGAAGCTTTCTTT.

The CDR3 loop reads CASSYSGRGLTGELFF. For the CDR3, the DNA is TGTGCCAGCAGTTACTCGGGGCGCGGGTTGACCGGGGAGCTGTTTTTT. The chain employs TRBV6-6 and TRBJ2-2; either TRBD1 or TRBD2 may supply D (5 bases each). In germline, CDR1 is MNHNY, CDR2 SVGAGI (reference sequence). Trimming removed 0 bases from V and 5 bases from J, with 13 bases in between. The CDR3 is 16 amino acids.

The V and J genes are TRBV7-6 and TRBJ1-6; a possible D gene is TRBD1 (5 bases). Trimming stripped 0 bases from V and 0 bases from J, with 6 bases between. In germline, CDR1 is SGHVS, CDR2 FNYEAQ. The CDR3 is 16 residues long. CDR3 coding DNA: TGTGCCAGCAGCTTAGCGACAGACTCCTATAATTCACCCCTCCACTTT. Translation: CASSLATDSYNSPLHF.

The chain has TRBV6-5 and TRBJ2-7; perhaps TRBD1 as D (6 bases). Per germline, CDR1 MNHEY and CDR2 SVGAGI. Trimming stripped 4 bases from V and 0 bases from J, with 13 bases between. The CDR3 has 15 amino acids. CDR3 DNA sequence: TGTGCCAGCAGTTCTATAGGGGGAGTCTCCTACGAGCAGTACTTC. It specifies CASSSIGGVSYEQYF.

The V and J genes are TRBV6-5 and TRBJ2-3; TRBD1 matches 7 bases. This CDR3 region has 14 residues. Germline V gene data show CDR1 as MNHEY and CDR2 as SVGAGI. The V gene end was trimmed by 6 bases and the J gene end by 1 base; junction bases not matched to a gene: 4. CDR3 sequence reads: CASRGTVRTDTQYF. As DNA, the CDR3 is TGTGCCAGCAGAGGGACAGTGCGCACAGATACGCAGTATTTT.

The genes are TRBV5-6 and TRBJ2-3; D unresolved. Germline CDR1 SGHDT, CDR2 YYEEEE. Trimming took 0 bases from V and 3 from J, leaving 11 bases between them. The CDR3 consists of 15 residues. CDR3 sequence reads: CASSLAIMGTDTQYF. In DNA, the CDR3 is TGTGCCAGCAGCTTGGCCATAATGGGGACAGATACGCAGTATTTT.